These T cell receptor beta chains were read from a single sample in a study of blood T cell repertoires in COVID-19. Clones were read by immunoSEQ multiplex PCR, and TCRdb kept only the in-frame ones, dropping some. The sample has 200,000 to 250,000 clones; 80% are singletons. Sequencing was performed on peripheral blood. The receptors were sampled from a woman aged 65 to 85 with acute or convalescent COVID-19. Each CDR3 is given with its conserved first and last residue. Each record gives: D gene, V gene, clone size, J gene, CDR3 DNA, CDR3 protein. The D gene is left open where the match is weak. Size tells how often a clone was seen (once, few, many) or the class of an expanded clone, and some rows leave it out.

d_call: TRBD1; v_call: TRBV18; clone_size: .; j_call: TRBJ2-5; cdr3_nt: TGTGCCAGCTCACCCTCACAGGGGAAGGGAGAGACCCAGTACTTC; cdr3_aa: CASSPSQGKGETQYF
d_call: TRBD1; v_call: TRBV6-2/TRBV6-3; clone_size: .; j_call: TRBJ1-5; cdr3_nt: TGTGCCAGCAGTTATCAGGGGGCGGATCAGCCCCAGCATTTT; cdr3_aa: CASSYQGADQPQHF
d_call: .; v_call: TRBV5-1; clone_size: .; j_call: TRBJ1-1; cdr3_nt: TGCGCCAGCAGCTCTTGGATTACTGGACAAGGTACTGAAGCTTTCTTT; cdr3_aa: CASSSWITGQGTEAFF
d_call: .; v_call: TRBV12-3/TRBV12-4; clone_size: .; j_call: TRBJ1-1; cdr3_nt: TGTGCCAGCAGTCTAGGGGGAGCGGATGAAGCTTTCTTT; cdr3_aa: CASSLGGADEAFF
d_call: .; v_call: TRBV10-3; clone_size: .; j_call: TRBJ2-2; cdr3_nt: TGTGCCATCAGTGAGTCTGGGCCAAACACCGGGGAGCTGTTTTTT; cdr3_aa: CAISESGPNTGELFF
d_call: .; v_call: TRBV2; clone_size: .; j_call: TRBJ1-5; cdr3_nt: TGTGCCAGCATGGGCAGGAGCAATCAGCCCCAGCATTTT; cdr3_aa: CASMGRSNQPQHF
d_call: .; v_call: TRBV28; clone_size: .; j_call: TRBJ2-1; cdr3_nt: TGTGCCAGCAGTTCCGGGTCCCCCGTGGTCAACAATGAGCAGTTCTTC; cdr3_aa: CASSSGSPVVNNEQFF
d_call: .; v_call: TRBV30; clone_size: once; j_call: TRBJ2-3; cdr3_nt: TGTGCCTGGACTCGAGTAGATACGCAGTATTTT; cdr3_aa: CAWTRVDTQYF
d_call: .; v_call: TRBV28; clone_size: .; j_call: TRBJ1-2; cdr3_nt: TGTGCCAGCAGTTTACGGGGGGCGCGCTATGGCTACACCTTC; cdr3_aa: CASSLRGARYGYTF
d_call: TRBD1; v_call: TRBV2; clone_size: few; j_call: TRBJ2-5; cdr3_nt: TGTGCCAGCAAGACAGGGGGCGTGGAGACCCAGTACTTC; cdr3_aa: CASKTGGVETQYF
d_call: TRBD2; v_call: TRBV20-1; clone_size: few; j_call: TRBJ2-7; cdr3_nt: TGCAGTGCTAGTGTTCCGGGACTAGCGGTTTCCTACGAGCAGTACTTC; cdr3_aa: CSASVPGLAVSYEQYF
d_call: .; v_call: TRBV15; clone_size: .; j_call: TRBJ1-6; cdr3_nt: TGTGCCACCAGCAGAGATCTTGGCAGGGGAGGGTCTGACGGAAATTCACCCCTCCACTTT; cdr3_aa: CATSRDLGRGGSDGNSPLHF
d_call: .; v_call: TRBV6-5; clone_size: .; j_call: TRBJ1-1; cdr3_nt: TGTGCCAGCAAGGGGAACATGGAAGCTTTCTTT; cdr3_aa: CASKGNMEAFF
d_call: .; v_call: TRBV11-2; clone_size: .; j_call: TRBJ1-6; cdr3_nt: TGTGCCAGCAGCTTCGTCCCAGGGAATTCACCCCTCCACTTT; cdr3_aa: CASSFVPGNSPLHF
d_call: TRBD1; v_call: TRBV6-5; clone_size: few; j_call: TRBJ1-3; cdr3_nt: TGTGCCAGCAGTTACTCGGGACAGGCCTCTGGAAACACCATATATTTT; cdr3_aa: CASSYSGQASGNTIYF
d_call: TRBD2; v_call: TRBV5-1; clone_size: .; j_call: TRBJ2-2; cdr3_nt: TGCGCCAGCAGCGCGGAGGCGGGAGGGCCTGGCACCGGGGAGCTGTTTTTT; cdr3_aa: CASSAEAGGPGTGELFF
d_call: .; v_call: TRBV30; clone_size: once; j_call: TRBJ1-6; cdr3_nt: TGTGCCTGGAGTTCCGGGAAAGGTGATTCACCCCTCCACTTT; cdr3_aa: CAWSSGKGDSPLHF
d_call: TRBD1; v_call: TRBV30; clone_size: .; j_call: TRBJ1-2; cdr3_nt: TGTGCCTGGAGTAGGGATACCGGGACAGGGGGCTTTGGCTACACCTTC; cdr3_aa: CAWSRDTGTGGFGYTF
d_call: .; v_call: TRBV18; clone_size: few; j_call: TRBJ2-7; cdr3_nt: TGTGCCAGCTCACCACCAGACTCTGCCTCCTACGAGCAGTACTTC; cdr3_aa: CASSPPDSASYEQYF
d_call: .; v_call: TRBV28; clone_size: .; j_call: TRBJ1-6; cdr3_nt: TGTGCCAGCAGTGATCCCGGGACACCCAATTCACCCCTCCACTTT; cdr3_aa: CASSDPGTPNSPLHF
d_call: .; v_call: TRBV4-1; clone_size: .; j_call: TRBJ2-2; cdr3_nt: TGCGCCAGCAGCCAAAAATCGACTACTTCGACCGGGGAGCTGTTTTTT; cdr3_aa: CASSQKSTTSTGELFF
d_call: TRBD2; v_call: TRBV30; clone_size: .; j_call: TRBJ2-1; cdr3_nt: TGTGCCTGGAGTGTAGGGACTAGGGTTTTTGAGCAGTTCTTC; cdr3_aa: CAWSVGTRVFEQFF
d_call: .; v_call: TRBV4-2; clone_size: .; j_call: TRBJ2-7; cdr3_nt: TGTGCCAGCAGCCAAGGGAGGGGTTTATCCTACGAGCAGTACTTC; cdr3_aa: CASSQGRGLSYEQYF
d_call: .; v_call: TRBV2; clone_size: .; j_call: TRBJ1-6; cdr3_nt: TGTGCCAGCACGAGGGAAAGTAATTCACCCCTCCACTTT; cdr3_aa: CASTRESNSPLHF
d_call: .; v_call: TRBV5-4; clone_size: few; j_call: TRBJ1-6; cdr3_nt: TGTGCCAGCAGCACCACGTTGGGAGCGGGAAATTCACCCCTCCACTTT; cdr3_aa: CASSTTLGAGNSPLHF
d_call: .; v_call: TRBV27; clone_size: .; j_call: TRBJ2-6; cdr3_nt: TGTGCCAGCAGTTCCTTGGGCCAGGAGGTCTATGGGGCCAACGTCCTGACTTTC; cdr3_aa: CASSSLGQEVYGANVLTF
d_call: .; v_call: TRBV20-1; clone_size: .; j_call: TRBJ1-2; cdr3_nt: TGCAGTGCTCCCCCAGGAAATGGCTACACCTTC; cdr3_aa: CSAPPGNGYTF
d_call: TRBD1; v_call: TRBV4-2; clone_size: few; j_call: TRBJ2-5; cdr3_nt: TGTGCCAGCAGCCAAGCAGGGGGCGGGGAGACCCAGTACTTC; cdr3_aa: CASSQAGGGETQYF
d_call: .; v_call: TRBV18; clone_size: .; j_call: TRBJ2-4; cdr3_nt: TGTGCCAGCTCACCAAGAGGGCCCGGAGCCAAAAACATTCAGTACTTC; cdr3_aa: CASSPRGPGAKNIQYF
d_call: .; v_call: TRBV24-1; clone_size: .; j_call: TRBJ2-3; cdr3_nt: TGTGCCACCAGTGCCGGGTTTAGGACAGATACGCAGTATTTT; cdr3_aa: CATSAGFRTDTQYF
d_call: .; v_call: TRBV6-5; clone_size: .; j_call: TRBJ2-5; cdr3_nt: TGTGCCAGCACCCGAGAAGAGACCCAGTACTTC; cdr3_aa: CASTREETQYF
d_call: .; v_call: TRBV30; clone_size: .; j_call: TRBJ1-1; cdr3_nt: TGTGCCTGGAGTGTACGAGGACTTGGTGCTGAAGCTTTCTTT; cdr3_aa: CAWSVRGLGAEAFF
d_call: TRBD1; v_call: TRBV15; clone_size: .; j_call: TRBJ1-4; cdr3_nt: TGTGCCACCAGTTTGACAGGGGTAGGGGCTAATGAAAAACTGTTTTTT; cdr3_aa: CATSLTGVGANEKLFF
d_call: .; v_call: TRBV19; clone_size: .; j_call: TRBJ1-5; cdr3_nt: TGTGCCAGTAGCGCCGACAGCCGCAATCAGCCCCAGCATTTT; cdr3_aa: CASSADSRNQPQHF